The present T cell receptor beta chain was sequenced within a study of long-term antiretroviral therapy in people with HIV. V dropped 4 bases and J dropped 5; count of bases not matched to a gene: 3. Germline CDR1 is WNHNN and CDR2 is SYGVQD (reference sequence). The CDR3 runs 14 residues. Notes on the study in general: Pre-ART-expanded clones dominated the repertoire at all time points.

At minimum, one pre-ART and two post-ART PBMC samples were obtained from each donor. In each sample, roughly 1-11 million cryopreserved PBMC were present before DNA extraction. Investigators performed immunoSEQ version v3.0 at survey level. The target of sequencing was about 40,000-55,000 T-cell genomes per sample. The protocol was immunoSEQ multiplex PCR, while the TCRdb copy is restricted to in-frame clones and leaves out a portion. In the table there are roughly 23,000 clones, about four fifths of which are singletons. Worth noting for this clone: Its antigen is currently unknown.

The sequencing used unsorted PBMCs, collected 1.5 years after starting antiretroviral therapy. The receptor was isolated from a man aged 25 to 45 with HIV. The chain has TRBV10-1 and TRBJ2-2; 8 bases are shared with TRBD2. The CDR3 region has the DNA TGCGCCAGCAGTGTAGCGGGAAATACCGGGGAGCTGTTTTTT. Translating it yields CASSVAGNTGELFF.